The sequence of this T cell receptor beta chain was determined in a study of response to subunit inactivated influenza vaccine. TCRdb redid the calling of the RT-PCR reads with MiXCR, one entry per CDR3 protein. The repertoire holds around 760,000 distinct CDR3 sequences, with approximately 14% as singletons. The CDR3 totals 16 residues. Germline assignment: CDR1 MDHEN and CDR2 SYDVKM. Trimming shortened V by 7 bases and J by 6 bases, and 22 bases separated the two germline ends. This clonotype was picked up many times. The sample consisted of PBMCs from blood, taken 14 to 15 days before vaccination. The chain couples TRBV28 to TRBJ2-4; possible D gene TRBD2, 5 bases. The source of this sequence is a man aged 45 to 65 who received an inactivated influenza vaccine. The DNA of the CDR3 is TGTGCCAGCACCTCCGGTGGACTCCCCTGGGGAAACATTCAGTACTTC. This sequence encodes CASTSGGLPWGNIQYF.